This T cell receptor (beta chain) was obtained from a study of post-analysis software for immune sequencing data. Study observations and caveats: TRBV5-6, TRBV5-1 and TRBV20-1 belonged to a set of roughly 5 TRBV segments that were more frequent in patients than controls.

Concerning this clonotype itself: What it recognizes is unknown.

Included in the TCR beta cDNA libraries were unique molecular identifiers. TCRdb reanalysed the PCR reads using MiXCR and keeps one entry per CDR3 protein. The table has 750,000 to 950,000 distinct CDR3 sequences, under 60% seen once. Germline V gene sequence: CDR1 SQVTM, CDR2 ANQGSEA. The CDR3 has 15 residues. Germline trimming cut 4 bases from V and 1 base from J; bases unmatched to any gene: 10. This TCR derives from a girl between 5 and 17 years old with multiple sclerosis. This chain uses TRBV29-1 with TRBJ2-7, with 7 bases matching TRBD2. The specimen sequenced was blood. Here the CDR3 DNA reads TGCAGCGTTGCGGGCGTGGGAGGGAGGTCCTACGAGCAGTACTTC. This codes for CSVAGVGGRSYEQYF.